One sample yielded the 19 T cell receptor beta chains listed below, sequenced in a study of T cell responses to AZD1222 COVID-19 vaccine. Assay: immunoSEQ multiplex PCR; the TCRdb copy retains only in-frame clones and omits some. The sample holds about 180,000 clones; around 90% are singletons and the top ten take roughly 2%. Sequenced material: peripheral blood, taken 28 days after the second AZD1222 dose. The receptors were sampled from an adult who received the AZD1222 COVID-19 vaccine.

The CDR3 sequence: CASIGWRQDTQYF. The CDR3 nucleotides read TGTGCCAGTATAGGCTGGCGACAAGATACGCAGTATTTT. This rearrangement joins TRBV19 to TRBJ2-3; D unclear. Germline CDR1 reads LNHDA; CDR2 reads SQIVND (reference sequence). The V and J ends lost 7 bases and 5 bases respectively, with 13 bases between them. The CDR3 loop spans 13 amino acids.

CDR3 in DNA: TGCGCCAGCAGCCAAGTCCTAGGGGGCGCAGATACGCAGTATTTT. It translates to CASSQVLGGADTQYF. The chain has TRBV4-1 and TRBJ2-3; TRBD1 matches at 7 bases. CDR3 length: 15 amino acids. The V gene end was trimmed by 1 base and the J gene end by 4 bases; junction bases not matched to a gene: 5. Germline CDR1 and CDR2: MGHRA and YSYEKL.

This chain uses TRBV7-2 with TRBJ2-2; D gene uncertain. This CDR3 region has 13 residues. The V and J ends lost 0 bases and 6 bases respectively, with 5 bases between them. Germline V gene lookup returns CDR1 SGHTA and CDR2 FQGNSA. CDR3 sequence: CASSLASAGELFF. The DNA for the CDR3 is TGTGCCAGCAGCTTAGCTTCAGCCGGGGAGCTGTTTTTT. Variable domain in full (rest from reference TRBV7-2 and TRBJ2-2): GAGVSQSPSNKVTEKGKDVELRCDPISGHTALYWYRQSLGQGLEFLIYFQGNSAPDKSGLPSDRFSAERTGGSVSTLTIQRTQQEDSAVYLCASSLASAGELFFGEGSRLTVL.

V is TRBV6-2 or TRBV6-3 and J is TRBJ2-1; D is unclear. Germline values: CDR1 MNHEY, CDR2 SVGEGT. The V end lost 5 bases, the J end lost 2 bases, and 19 bases lay between the germline ends. The CDR3 consists of 17 residues. For the CDR3, the DNA is TGTGCCAGCAGTCACGAACGATCAGAAACCACCTACAATGAGCAGTTCTTC. As protein: CASSHERSETTYNEQFF.

The chain recombines TRBV5-1 with TRBJ2-6; D possibly uses TRBD1 or TRBD2 (5 bases each). Germline CDR1 and CDR2: SGHRS and YFSETQ. CDR3 length: 16 amino acids. The V gene lost 3 bases and the J gene lost 0 bases, with 10 bases spanning the gap. CDR3 sequence: CASSSSGTSGANVLTF. The DNA of the CDR3 is TGCGCCAGCAGCTCCTCCGGGACCTCTGGGGCCAACGTCCTGACTTTC.

The rearrangement links TRBV27 to TRBJ1-5; no reliable D call. This CDR3 has 15 amino acids. Germline CDR1 and CDR2: MNHEY and SMNVEV (reference sequence). V was cut by 3 bases and J by 1 base, with 10 bases left in between. This CDR3 reads CASSFGQASNQPQHF. The DNA for the CDR3 is TGTGCCAGCAGTTTTGGGCAGGCAAGCAATCAGCCCCAGCATTTT.

The CDR3 sequence is CASSEYGGQGGYTF. CDR3 sequence (DNA): TGTGCCAGCAGTGAATATGGGGGGCAGGGTGGCTACACCTTC. J is TRBJ1-2 and V is TRBV25-1, with D possibly being TRBD1 (6 bases). V lost 0 bases and J lost 7, with 12 bases in between. The CDR3 consists of 14 residues. CDR1 and CDR2 (germline): MGHDK, SYGVNS.

This chain links TRBV7-2 with TRBJ1-2; D may be TRBD1 (5 bases). From germline, CDR1 is SGHTA and CDR2 FQGNSA. There are 15 residues in the CDR3. V shed 2 bases and J shed 2 bases, with 12 bases lying between them. The CDR3 sequence is CASSLYQGANYGYTF. DNA of the CDR3: TGTGCCAGCAGCTTATACCAGGGCGCGAACTATGGCTACACCTTC.

This rearrangement joins TRBV3-1 (or the pseudogene TRBV3-2) to TRBJ2-7; 8 nucleotides line up with TRBD2. Trimming at V came to 1 base and at J to 3 bases, leaving 8 bases not matched to a gene. The CDR3 is 16 residues long. From germline, CDR1 is LGHDT and CDR2 YNNKEL (reference sequence). The CDR3 DNA reads TGTGCCAGCAGCCAAGCGATGGGCGGGGGGATCTACGAGCAGTACTTC. This gives the protein CASSQAMGGGIYEQYF.

J is TRBJ1-2 and V is TRBV2; D is undetermined. V lost 7 bases, J lost 0 bases, and 12 bases lay in between. In germline, CDR1 is SNHLY, CDR2 FYNNEI. CDR3 length equals 14 residues. Here the CDR3 DNA reads TGTGCCAGCACTTCTGGATTAGCTAACTATGGCTACACCTTC. Its protein product is CASTSGLANYGYTF.

V is TRBV27 and J is TRBJ2-7; 8 bases are shared with TRBD2. V shed 11 bases, J shed 6 bases, and the junction held 12 bases outside the gene matches. This CDR3 contains 13 residues. CDR1 is MNHEY and CDR2 is SMNVEV in the germline V gene (reference sequence). The CDR3 DNA sequence: TGTGCCCCTCCCCCAGCGGGAGCATCCGAGCAGTACTTC. Encoded protein: CAPPPAGASEQYF.

V gene TRBV7-2 combines with J gene TRBJ2-1; D possibly corresponds to TRBD1 (6 bases). Germline CDR1 reads SGHTA; CDR2 reads FQGNSA. The CDR3 has 14 residues. Deletions cut 1 base from V and 8 bases from J, with 12 bases between. Written as DNA, the CDR3 is TGTGCCAGCAGCTTAGTACAGGGTATGTATGAGCAGTTCTTC. Translation: CASSLVQGMYEQFF.

The V gene is TRBV5-1, the J gene TRBJ1-2; TRBD1 is a possible D gene (5 bases). V lost 0 bases, J lost 5 bases, and 11 bases lay in between. Germline V gene data show CDR1 as SGHRS and CDR2 as YFSETQ. This CDR3 is 14 amino acids long. The CDR3 region is CASSLAGSGYGYTF. CDR3 nucleotide sequence: TGCGCCAGCAGCTTGGCAGGGTCGGGTTATGGCTACACCTTC. The full variable domain, rest sourced from reference TRBV5-1 and TRBJ1-2, is KAGVTQTPRYLIKTRGQQVTLSCSPISGHRSVSWYQQTPGQGLQFLFEYFSETQRNKGNFPGRFSGRQFSNSRSEMNVSTLELGDSALYLCASSLAGSGYGYTFGSGTRLTVV.

The J gene is TRBJ1-1, the V gene TRBV7-8; 9 bases map to TRBD1. This CDR3 has 15 amino acids. The J segment lost 7 bases and the V segment lost 5 bases, leaving 11 bases of the junction unmatched. The germline V gene has CDR1 SGHVS and CDR2 FQNEAQ. CDR3 nucleotide sequence: TGTGCCAGCAGCGCCCAACAGGGGGCTTTTCGTGAAGCTTTCTTT. Protein product: CASSAQQGAFREAFF.

This chain uses TRBV28 with TRBJ1-1; 10 bases agree with TRBD1. This CDR3 is 15 amino acids long. V shed 6 bases, J shed 1 base, and the junction held 5 bases outside the gene matches. Germline assignment: CDR1 MDHEN and CDR2 SYDVKM. In nucleotides, the CDR3 is TGTGCCAGCAGGAGACAGGGGGCCCCGAACACTGAAGCTTTCTTT. Protein product: CASRRQGAPNTEAFF.

The chain employs TRBV28 and TRBJ1-2; D gene ambiguous. The CDR3 loop spans 17 amino acids. The ends were cut back, 3 bases at V and 4 bases at J, with 21 bases in the middle. CDR1 and CDR2 (germline): MDHEN, SYDVKM. The CDR3 coding sequence is TGTGCCAGCAGTTTTTACCCCCCTACGGCGGGAATCTATGGCTACACCTTC. Translated, it gives CASSFYPPTAGIYGYTF.

The chain carries TRBV30 and TRBJ1-3; no reliable D call. V was pared by 4 bases and J by 2 bases, with 0 bases between. The CDR3 has 10 amino acids. Germline assignment: CDR1 GTSNPN and CDR2 SVGIG (reference sequence). The CDR3 reads CAWTGNTIYF. In DNA, the CDR3 is TGTGCCTGGACTGGAAACACCATATATTTT.

A single count supports this clone. The chain employs TRBV6-5 and TRBJ1-4; no definite D call. This CDR3 is 15 amino acids long. Between the trimmed V and J ends, which lost 2 bases and 0 bases, there was a span of 7 bases. In germline, CDR1 is MNHEY, CDR2 SVGAGI. The CDR3 reads CASSYGGATNEKLFF. CDR3 coding DNA: TGTGCCAGCAGTTACGGTGGAGCAACTAATGAAAAACTGTTTTTT.

The rearrangement joins TRBV7-3 to TRBJ2-2; possible D gene TRBD1, 5 bases. V was shortened by 5 bases and J by 5 bases, with 9 bases between the two germline ends. This CDR3 is 13 amino acids long. Germline V lookup: CDR1 SGHTA, CDR2 FQGTGA. CDR3 residues: CASSARETGELFF. The CDR3 DNA follows: TGTGCCAGCAGCGCCAGGGAAACCGGGGAGCTGTTTTTT.